The 9 T cell receptor beta chains given below trace back to one sample, sequenced in a study of blood T cells in healthy people across ages. A second about 7 to 12 cycle PCR used barcoded and J-beta primers. From the 5' RACE reads, TCRdb called clonotypes with MiXCR, one entry per CDR3 protein. The sample lists more than 1.4 million distinct CDR3 sequences; about 40% were seen once. Sequencing was performed on blood. Receptors were obtained from a woman aged 18 to 35 in good health.

This clonotype was seen a single time. This chain joins TRBV6-5 and TRBJ1-5; 7 nucleotides match TRBD1. Trimming at V came to 6 bases and at J to 5 bases, leaving 7 bases not matched to a gene. Germline CDR1 and CDR2: MNHEY and SVGAGI. This CDR3 has 14 amino acids. CDR3 protein: CASSRGTADQPQHF. CDR3 DNA: TGTGCCAGCAGCCGAGGGACAGCAGATCAGCCCCAGCATTTT.

The count of this clonotype is one. This rearrangement joins TRBV30 to TRBJ1-1, with a weak D call TRBD1 (5 bases). CDR1 is GTSNPN and CDR2 is SVGIG in the germline V gene (reference sequence). This CDR3 is 15 amino acids long. V was trimmed by 7 bases and J by 0 bases, leaving 18 bases between them. CDR3 coding DNA: TGTGCCTCATCATTACCGGGACGGTTGAACACTGAAGCTTTCTTT. Encoded protein: CASSLPGRLNTEAFF. The whole variable domain, remainder taken from reference TRBV30 and TRBJ1-1, is SQTIHQWPATLVQPVGSPLSLECTVEGTSNPNLYWYRQAAGRGLQLLFYSVGIGQISSEVPQNLSASRPQDRQFILSSKKLLLSDSGFYLCASSLPGRLNTEAFFGQGTRLTVV.

The chain is built from TRBV21-1 and TRBJ2-1; TRBD1 is the table's D call and was not checked against the DNA. TRBV21-1 is noted as a pseudogene. CDR3 length equals 15 residues. The CDR3 DNA follows: TGTGCCAGCAGCAAAGGGACCCCCGGGTTCAATGAGCAGTTCTTC. Its protein is CASSKGTPGFNEQFF.

The V and J genes are TRBV15 and TRBJ2-5; no clear D. Trimming took 0 bases from V and 7 from J, leaving 6 bases between them. Germline CDR1 reads LNHNV; CDR2 reads YYDKDF (reference sequence). This CDR3 has 12 amino acids. CDR3 DNA: TGTGCCACCAGCAGAGATTCATCGACCCAGTACTTC. It yields the protein CATSRDSSTQYF.

This clonotype was seen more than once but under ten times. The CDR3 bases are TGCAGTGTTCGTAGCGGGGAAAATTTTTGGGAGCAGTACTTC. This encodes CSVRSGENFWEQYF. The chain employs TRBV20-1 and TRBJ2-5; 8 bases are shared with TRBD2. Germline CDR1 DFQATT, CDR2 SNEGSKA (reference sequence). This CDR3 has 14 residues. With V trimmed by 7 bases and J by 11 bases, 18 bases remained unmatched.

This chain links TRBV14 with TRBJ2-3; 8 positions agree with TRBD1. V shed 4 bases and J 5 bases; nucleotides not matched to a gene: 8. CDR3 length equals 15 residues. Germline V gene data show CDR1 as SGHDN and CDR2 as FVKESK. As DNA, the CDR3 is TGTGCCAGCAGCCGACGAGGGACAGGTCTAGATACGCAGTATTTT. Residues: CASSRRGTGLDTQYF.

The CDR3 sequence: CASSQGTSGIRNEQYF. In DNA, the CDR3 is TGCGCCAGCAGCCAAGGGACTAGCGGGATAAGAAATGAGCAGTACTTC. The chain carries TRBV4-1 and TRBJ2-5, with 12 bases identical to TRBD2. From germline, CDR1 is MGHRA and CDR2 YSYEKL. J lost 11 bases, V lost 1 base, and 11 bases had no gene match. The CDR3 is made up of 16 amino acids.

The CDR3 coding sequence is TGTGCCAGCAGCCTGCCCCTTTCTCACACAGATACGCAGTATTTT. Amino acids: CASSLPLSHTDTQYF. This sequence joins TRBV7-9 and TRBJ2-3; D is undetermined. Germline V gives CDR1 SEHNR, CDR2 FQNEAQ (reference sequence). The CDR3 covers 15 residues. The V and J ends lost 5 bases and 2 bases respectively, with 14 bases between them.

This chain connects TRBV5-1 to TRBJ2-1; perhaps TRBD1 as D (5 bases). CDR1 and CDR2 (germline): SGHRS, YFSETQ. This CDR3 region has 14 residues. Between the trimmed V and J ends, which lost 7 bases and 7 bases, there was a span of 18 bases. The CDR3 DNA reads TGCGCCAGCCAGACAGACGGGTCGCGAAATGAGCAGTTCTTC. Translating gives CASQTDGSRNEQFF.